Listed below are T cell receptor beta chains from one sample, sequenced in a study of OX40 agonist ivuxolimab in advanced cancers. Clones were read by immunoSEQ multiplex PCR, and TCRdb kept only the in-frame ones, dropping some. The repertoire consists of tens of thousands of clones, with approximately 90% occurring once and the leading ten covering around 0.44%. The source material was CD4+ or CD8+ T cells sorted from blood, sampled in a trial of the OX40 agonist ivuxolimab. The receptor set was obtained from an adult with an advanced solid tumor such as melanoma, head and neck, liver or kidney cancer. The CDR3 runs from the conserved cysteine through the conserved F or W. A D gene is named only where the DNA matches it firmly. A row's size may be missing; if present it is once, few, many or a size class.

CASSPNSLNTEAFF	TGTGCCAGCTCACCAAACAGCTTGAACACTGAAGCTTTCTTT	.	TRBV18	TRBJ1-1	.
CASSGGHGYTF	TGTGCCAGCAGTGGGGGACATGGCTACACCTTC	.	TRBV2	TRBJ1-2	few
CASSSDGGGSGNTIYF	TGCGCCAGCAGTTCCGATGGGGGCGGCTCTGGAAACACCATATATTTT	.	TRBV10-1	TRBJ1-3	.
CASSFSRDSLYGYTF	TGTGCCAGCAGTTTTAGCCGGGACAGCCTCTATGGCTACACCTTC	TRBD1	TRBV11-2	TRBJ1-2	.
CASSLRDAYRDTGELFF	TGTGCCAGCAGCTTAAGGGACGCCTATCGGGACACCGGGGAGCTGTTTTTT	.	TRBV7-8	TRBJ2-2	.
CASSSSEISGRADTQYF	TGTGCCAGCAGTTCATCGGAGATAAGCGGGAGGGCAGATACGCAGTATTTT	TRBD2	TRBV28	TRBJ2-3	.
CASSLGQARETQYF	TGTGCCAGCAGCTTAGGACAGGCCCGAGAGACCCAGTACTTC	.	TRBV7-6	TRBJ2-5	few
CASRGIHTGELFF	TGTGCCAGCCGTGGGATACACACCGGGGAGCTGTTTTTT	.	TRBV7-9	TRBJ2-2	.
CASSLGGTSGYNEQFF	TGTGCCAGCAGCTTAGGCGGGACTAGCGGTTACAATGAGCAGTTCTTC	TRBD2	TRBV11-3	TRBJ2-1	.
CASSLMGQGKEPQHF	TGTGCCAGCAGCTTAATGGGGCAGGGTAAGGAGCCCCAGCATTTT	.	TRBV7-2	TRBJ1-5	.
CATSIGTSGRTDTQYF	TGTGCCACCAGCATAGGGACTAGCGGGAGAACCGATACGCAGTATTTT	TRBD2	TRBV15	TRBJ2-3	.
CASSLEGHTYTEAFF	TGTGCCAGCAGCTTAGAGGGACACACATACACTGAAGCTTTCTTT	.	TRBV11-3	TRBJ1-1	.
CASSYLPGGIGQPQHF	TGTGCCAGCAGTTATCTCCCAGGGGGTATTGGACAGCCCCAGCATTTT	TRBD1	TRBV6-5	TRBJ1-5	.
CASRTSGAPGTQYF	TGCGCCAGCAGGACTAGCGGGGCCCCCGGGACCCAGTACTTC	TRBD2	TRBV5-1	TRBJ2-5	.
CASSLQGSGVGYTF	TGTGCCAGCAGCCTTCAGGGGAGTGGAGTCGGCTACACCTTC	.	TRBV7-9	TRBJ1-2	.